Following are 16 T cell receptor beta chains from one sample sequenced in a study of OX40 agonist ivuxolimab in advanced cancers. Generated by immunoSEQ multiplex PCR, the TCRdb table keeps only in-frame clones and is missing some. The sample has fewer than 85,000 clones, more than 60% seen once; the top ten hold over 1.5%. The source material was CD4+ or CD8+ T cells sorted from blood, sampled in a trial of the OX40 agonist ivuxolimab. These receptors all come from an adult with an advanced solid tumor such as melanoma, head and neck, liver or kidney cancer.

The chain employs TRBV6-1 and TRBJ1-3; no reliable D call. Trimming took 5 bases from V and 0 from J, leaving 11 bases between them. The germline CDR1 and CDR2 sequences are MNHNS and SASEGT. This CDR3 is 15 amino acids long. CDR3 sequence (DNA): TGTGCCAGCAGTTTAGGTACCGTCTCTGGAAACACCATATATTTT. Residues: CASSLGTVSGNTIYF.

This chain uses TRBV5-4 with TRBJ2-3; D is uncertain. CDR1 SGHNT and CDR2 YYREEE come from the germline V gene (reference sequence). Between the trimmed V and J ends, which lost 4 bases and 0 bases, there was a span of 6 bases. This CDR3 contains 13 residues. The CDR3 reads CASSLTSTDTQYF. As DNA, the CDR3 is TGTGCCAGCAGCCTGACTAGCACAGATACGCAGTATTTT.

This chain links TRBV27 with TRBJ2-4; the match to TRBD2 covers 7 bases. The CDR3 contains 14 residues. Per germline, CDR1 MNHEY and CDR2 SMNVEV (reference sequence). Trimming at V came to 6 bases and at J to 6 bases, leaving 8 bases not matched to a gene. DNA for the CDR3: TGTGCCAGCAGAATACAAGGGGAGGGAAACATTCAGTACTTC. It translates to CASRIQGEGNIQYF.

This chain joins TRBV28 and TRBJ2-1; 12 bases align to TRBD2. CDR1 is MDHEN and CDR2 is SYDVKM in the germline V gene. The CDR3 spans 14 residues. The V and J ends lost 6 bases and 9 bases, in that order; junction bases with no gene match: 6. The CDR3 nucleotides read TGTGCCAGCAGGCCTAGCGGGAGGGCTGGTGAGCAGTTCTTC. It encodes CASRPSGRAGEQFF.

V and J are TRBV7-3 and TRBJ2-1; 7 nucleotides match TRBD1. This CDR3 has 13 amino acids. J gave up 9 bases and V 5 bases, and 7 bases lay outside the gene matches. Germline V gives CDR1 SGHTA, CDR2 FQGTGA. CDR3 protein: CASSPWTGREQFF. As DNA, the CDR3 is TGTGCCAGCAGCCCGTGGACAGGTCGTGAGCAGTTCTTC.

The rearrangement uses TRBV6-1 and TRBJ2-3, with TRBD1 matching 8 bases. The ends lost 7 bases at V and 2 bases at J; junction bases unmatched: 11. Germline values: CDR1 MNHNS, CDR2 SASEGT. The CDR3 runs 16 residues. CDR3 amino acids: CASIDQGAYFTDTQYF. In DNA, the CDR3 is TGTGCCAGCATTGACCAGGGGGCCTACTTCACAGATACGCAGTATTTT.

The chain employs TRBV6-5 and TRBJ2-7; D might be TRBD2 (6 bases). Trimming removed 2 bases at V and 2 bases at J, with 10 bases between. CDR1 is MNHEY, CDR2 SVGAGI, per germline. The CDR3 totals 14 residues. CDR3 in amino acids: CASSYGDLTYEQYF. The CDR3 nucleotides are TGTGCCAGCAGTTACGGGGACTTGACCTACGAGCAGTACTTC.

This sequence joins TRBV28 and TRBJ2-7; 8 bases align to TRBD1. CDR3 size: 13 residues. V gave up 8 bases and J gave up 5 bases; unmatched junction bases: 8. The V gene's germline CDR1 is MDHEN and CDR2 SYDVKM. The CDR3 loop is CASRRGQVHEQYF. The CDR3 DNA sequence: TGTGCCAGCCGCCGGGGACAGGTCCACGAGCAGTACTTC. Full variable domain (rest looked up from reference TRBV28 and TRBJ2-7): DVKVTQSSRYLVKRTGEKVFLECVQDMDHENMFWYRQDPGLGLRLIYFSYDVKMKEKGDIPEGYSVSREKKERFSLILESASTNQTSMYLCASRRGQVHEQYFGPGTRLTVT.

This sequence joins TRBV5-1 and TRBJ2-7; 10 bases line up with TRBD2. This CDR3 is built from 14 residues. The germline V gene has CDR1 SGHRS and CDR2 YFSETQ. V lost 2 bases to trimming and J lost 5 bases; unmatched junction nucleotides: 4. The CDR3 loop is CASSFSGGRNEQYF. The CDR3 nucleotides read TGCGCCAGCAGCTTTAGCGGGGGGAGGAACGAGCAGTACTTC.

The CDR3 DNA follows: TGTGCCAGCAGTTCATCCGGGACAGGCTCCTACGAGCAGTACTTC. It is translated as CASSSSGTGSYEQYF. The rearrangement links TRBV28 to TRBJ2-7; TRBD1 matches at 8 bases. Germline V gene lookup returns CDR1 MDHEN and CDR2 SYDVKM. CDR3 size: 15 residues. Germline trimming cut 4 bases from V and 0 bases from J; bases unmatched to any gene: 5.

The rearrangement joins TRBV18 to TRBJ1-2; 10 positions match TRBD1. This CDR3 spans 16 amino acids. Germline CDR1 KGHSH, CDR2 LQKENI. J lost 6 bases, V lost 3 bases, and 10 bases had no gene match. CDR3 nucleotides: TGTGCCAGCTCACCCAACACCGGGACAGGGGTGGATGGCTACACCTTC. It specifies CASSPNTGTGVDGYTF.

This clone was counted once. The V and J genes are TRBV9 and TRBJ2-5, with 9 nucleotides matching TRBD1. J lost 5 bases, V lost 1 base, and 12 bases had no gene match. This CDR3 is 17 amino acids long. CDR1 SGDLS and CDR2 YYNGEE come from the germline V gene. CDR3 sequence (DNA): TGTGCCAGCAGCGTAAATACCGGGACAGGGTTCGGGGAGACCCAGTACTTC. This translates into CASSVNTGTGFGETQYF.

This clone was found a few times. This rearrangement joins TRBV19 to TRBJ2-7; 7 bases map to TRBD1. Trimming took 9 bases from V and 2 from J; bases not matched to a gene: 13. The CDR3 loop spans 15 amino acids. The germline CDR1 and CDR2 sequences are LNHDA and SQIVND (reference sequence). CDR3 residues: CASKKSTGITYEQYF. The CDR3 nucleotides are TGTGCCAGCAAGAAATCGACAGGGATCACCTACGAGCAGTACTTC.

The rearrangement links TRBV2 to TRBJ2-7, with D perhaps matching TRBD1 or TRBD2 (5 bases each). Germline CDR1 SNHLY, CDR2 FYNNEI. CDR3 size: 14 residues. Trimming removed 7 bases at V and 6 bases at J, with 19 bases between. The CDR3 DNA follows: TGTGCCAGCATCCCTGGGACGGCCACAGGCGAGCAGTACTTC. It encodes CASIPGTATGEQYF.

The V call is TRBV10-2, the J call TRBJ1-6, with D possibly matching TRBD1 (5 bases). CDR1 is WSHSY, CDR2 SAAADI, per germline. Trimming took off 3 bases at V and 1 base at J, with 16 bases between the two ends. The CDR3 runs to 18 residues. Here the CDR3 DNA reads TGCGCCAGCAGTGAACCGGGGACGCATGGTTCCTATAATTCACCCCTCCACTTT. Amino acids: CASSEPGTHGSYNSPLHF.

The J gene is TRBJ2-5, the V gene TRBV2; 10 bases match TRBD1. There are 18 residues in the CDR3. Germline CDR1 reads SNHLY; CDR2 reads FYNNEI. The V gene end was trimmed by 6 bases and the J gene end by 2 bases; junction bases not matched to a gene: 15. The CDR3 DNA reads TGTGCCAGCAGAACCGGGACAGGGGTCTTAAGGGTACAAGAGACCCAGTACTTC. It translates to CASRTGTGVLRVQETQYF.